These T cell receptor beta chains were read from a single sample in a study of CD4 T cells in relation to SARS-CoV-2 and coronaviruses. The antigens for these receptors are not known. Sequencing was performed with immunoSEQ multiplex PCR; in TCRdb, only in-frame clones are kept and a portion is missing. The table includes roughly 43,000 clones, 82% detected once. What was sequenced was naive CD4+ T cells from PBMCs, cultured in vitro. Receptors originate from an adult with COVID-19. The CDR3 runs from the conserved cysteine through the conserved F or W. Each record gives: D gene, V gene, J gene, clone size, CDR3 DNA, CDR3 protein. A D gene is named only where the DNA matches it firmly. Expanded clones are given a class, and other clones once, few, many or no size at all.

D gene: .; V gene: TRBV10-1; J gene: TRBJ1-4; clone size: .; CDR3 DNA: TGCGCCAGCCGCACGTCTAATGAAAAACTGTTTTTT; CDR3 protein: CASRTSNEKLFF
D gene: TRBD2; V gene: TRBV7-3; J gene: TRBJ2-1; clone size: .; CDR3 DNA: TGTGCCAGCAGCACCGGGACTAGCGGGTTTAAGACGACCAATGAGCAGTTCTTC; CDR3 protein: CASSTGTSGFKTTNEQFF
D gene: .; V gene: TRBV14; J gene: TRBJ2-7; clone size: .; CDR3 DNA: TGTGCCAGCAGCGGGTCTAACTACGAGCAGTACTTC; CDR3 protein: CASSGSNYEQYF
D gene: .; V gene: TRBV6-1; J gene: TRBJ1-5; clone size: .; CDR3 DNA: TGTGCCAGCAGTGAGCTCGTTCGTCCCAATCAGCCCCAGCATTTT; CDR3 protein: CASSELVRPNQPQHF
D gene: TRBD1; V gene: TRBV18; J gene: TRBJ1-3; clone size: few; CDR3 DNA: TGTGCCAGCTCACCAGGACAGGGGGTCGGAAACACCATATATTTT; CDR3 protein: CASSPGQGVGNTIYF
D gene: .; V gene: TRBV7-2; J gene: TRBJ1-2; clone size: .; CDR3 DNA: TGTGCCAGCAGCTTAGGGCGGTTCGATGGCTACACCTTC; CDR3 protein: CASSLGRFDGYTF
D gene: .; V gene: TRBV24-1; J gene: TRBJ1-2; clone size: few; CDR3 DNA: TGTGCCACCAGTGATTCAGCTGCACAGGGCTACTATGGCTACACCTTC; CDR3 protein: CATSDSAAQGYYGYTF
D gene: TRBD1; V gene: TRBV28; J gene: TRBJ1-5; clone size: .; CDR3 DNA: TGTGCCAGCAGTATCAGACAGGGGAAAATGGACTTTCAGCCCCAGCATTTT; CDR3 protein: CASSIRQGKMDFQPQHF
D gene: TRBD2; V gene: TRBV18; J gene: TRBJ2-1; clone size: .; CDR3 DNA: TGTGCCAGCTCACCGCCGGGACTAGGATCCCACAATGAGCAGTTCTTC; CDR3 protein: CASSPPGLGSHNEQFF
D gene: .; V gene: TRBV29-1; J gene: TRBJ2-1; clone size: .; CDR3 DNA: TGCAGCGTTGTCAGGGTAGACTCCTACAATGAGCAGTTCTTC; CDR3 protein: CSVVRVDSYNEQFF
D gene: TRBD2; V gene: TRBV30; J gene: TRBJ2-1; clone size: .; CDR3 DNA: TGTGCCTGGGACCATCCGGGACTAGCGGGCCGGGGCCAAAATGAGCAGTTCTTC; CDR3 protein: CAWDHPGLAGRGQNEQFF
D gene: TRBD2; V gene: TRBV6-5; J gene: TRBJ2-3; clone size: .; CDR3 DNA: TGTGCCACGGGACTAGCGACAGATACGCAGTATTTT; CDR3 protein: CATGLATDTQYF
D gene: TRBD1; V gene: TRBV5-1; J gene: TRBJ2-5; clone size: .; CDR3 DNA: TGCGCCAGCGCCAACCCGACAGGGTACGCGGAGACCCAGTACTTC; CDR3 protein: CASANPTGYAETQYF
D gene: .; V gene: TRBV7-8; J gene: TRBJ2-2; clone size: .; CDR3 DNA: TGTGCCGCTAAAGAGGACGGCGGGGAGCTGTTTTTT; CDR3 protein: CAAKEDGGELFF
D gene: .; V gene: TRBV18; J gene: TRBJ2-3; clone size: .; CDR3 DNA: TGTGCCAGCCATTTCGACTGGGAAGATACGCAGTATTTT; CDR3 protein: CASHFDWEDTQYF
D gene: TRBD2; V gene: TRBV5-8; J gene: TRBJ2-3; clone size: few; CDR3 DNA: TGTGCCAGCAGACGACTAGCGGGACTTATTACGCAGTATTTT; CDR3 protein: CASRRLAGLITQYF
D gene: .; V gene: TRBV21-1; J gene: TRBJ2-7; clone size: .; CDR3 DNA: TGTGCCAGCAGCAAAGGGACAGTTCCCTACGAGCAGTACTTC; CDR3 protein: CASSKGTVPYEQYF
D gene: TRBD1; V gene: TRBV27; J gene: TRBJ2-7; clone size: .; CDR3 DNA: TGTGCCAGCAGTTTGGGGACAGGGAACTACGAGCAGTACTTC; CDR3 protein: CASSLGTGNYEQYF
D gene: .; V gene: TRBV7-2; J gene: TRBJ2-3; clone size: .; CDR3 DNA: TGTGCCAGCAGCTTAGCGCTCGCGGGAATTAGCACAGATACGCAGTATTTT; CDR3 protein: CASSLALAGISTDTQYF
D gene: .; V gene: TRBV5-1; J gene: TRBJ2-3; clone size: once; CDR3 DNA: TGCGCCAGCAGCTTGGGACGGAGCCGCACAGATACGCAGTATTTT; CDR3 protein: CASSLGRSRTDTQYF
D gene: TRBD2; V gene: TRBV5-4; J gene: TRBJ2-1; clone size: .; CDR3 DNA: TGTGCCAGCAGCGTTACTAGCGGAGCCTACAATGAGCAGTTCTTC; CDR3 protein: CASSVTSGAYNEQFF
D gene: TRBD2; V gene: TRBV4-3; J gene: TRBJ2-1; clone size: .; CDR3 DNA: TGCGCCAGCAGGAGGGGTCTAGCGGGTTACAATGAGCAGTTCTTC; CDR3 protein: CASRRGLAGYNEQFF
D gene: TRBD1; V gene: TRBV5-1; J gene: TRBJ1-2; clone size: .; CDR3 DNA: TGCGCCAGCAGCCCGGGACAGGGGGGGGTCCAGAGTGGCTACACCTTC; CDR3 protein: CASSPGQGGVQSGYTF
D gene: .; V gene: TRBV30; J gene: TRBJ1-5; clone size: .; CDR3 DNA: TGTGCCTGGTCCAACCCTGGGGCAGGCAATCAGCCCCAGCATTTT; CDR3 protein: CAWSNPGAGNQPQHF
D gene: .; V gene: TRBV24-1; J gene: TRBJ2-1; clone size: once; CDR3 DNA: TGTGCCACCAGTGATGGTGTTGGTACAGGGAGCTCCTACAATGAGCAGTTCTTC; CDR3 protein: CATSDGVGTGSSYNEQFF
D gene: TRBD1; V gene: TRBV28; J gene: TRBJ1-4; clone size: .; CDR3 DNA: TGTGCCAGCAGTTCTATGACGGACAGGGACCCCGACCTTGGTAATGAAAAACTGTTTTTT; CDR3 protein: CASSSMTDRDPDLGNEKLFF
D gene: .; V gene: TRBV7-9; J gene: TRBJ1-1; clone size: .; CDR3 DNA: TGTGCCAGCAGCTCTCAATTAGGAGAAGCTTTCTTT; CDR3 protein: CASSSQLGEAFF
D gene: TRBD1; V gene: TRBV5-8; J gene: TRBJ2-4; clone size: .; CDR3 DNA: TGTGCCAGCAGCGTGGGACAGCCGCTAGCCAAAAACATTCAGTACTTC; CDR3 protein: CASSVGQPLAKNIQYF
D gene: .; V gene: TRBV9; J gene: TRBJ1-1; clone size: once; CDR3 DNA: TGTGCCAGCAGCGTAGACGGTCGAGACTACACTGAAGCTTTCTTT; CDR3 protein: CASSVDGRDYTEAFF
D gene: .; V gene: TRBV4-1; J gene: TRBJ1-5; clone size: .; CDR3 DNA: TGCGCCAGCAGCCAAGTGGTGGGTAGCAATCAGCCCCAGCATTTT; CDR3 protein: CASSQVVGSNQPQHF
D gene: .; V gene: TRBV10-1; J gene: TRBJ2-2; clone size: few; CDR3 DNA: TGCGCCAGCAGTGAGGTCCAGGGGAACACCGGGGAGCTGTTTTTT; CDR3 protein: CASSEVQGNTGELFF
D gene: .; V gene: TRBV19; J gene: TRBJ2-1; clone size: .; CDR3 DNA: TGTGCCAGTAGTTGGGGAAGCAATGAGCAGTTCTTC; CDR3 protein: CASSWGSNEQFF
D gene: .; V gene: TRBV28; J gene: TRBJ1-6; clone size: .; CDR3 DNA: TGTGCCAGCAGTTTAAGGGGTTCACCCCTCCACTTT; CDR3 protein: CASSLRGSPLHF
D gene: TRBD2; V gene: TRBV5-6; J gene: TRBJ2-1; clone size: .; CDR3 DNA: TGTGCCAGCAGCTTGGTCGGAGCGGGGGCCGGCAATGAGCAGTTCTTC; CDR3 protein: CASSLVGAGAGNEQFF
D gene: TRBD2; V gene: TRBV5-1; J gene: TRBJ2-3; clone size: .; CDR3 DNA: TGCGCCAGCTCAGGACTAGCGGGAGAGGATACGCAGTATTTT; CDR3 protein: CASSGLAGEDTQYF
D gene: .; V gene: TRBV5-1; J gene: TRBJ2-7; clone size: once; CDR3 DNA: TGCGCCAGCAGCTTGGCCTCAGACAGTTCCTACGAGCAGTACTTC; CDR3 protein: CASSLASDSSYEQYF
D gene: .; V gene: TRBV2; J gene: TRBJ2-3; clone size: .; CDR3 DNA: TGTGCCAGCAAACTGTCAGATACGCAGTATTTT; CDR3 protein: CASKLSDTQYF
D gene: TRBD1; V gene: TRBV11-1; J gene: TRBJ2-7; clone size: .; CDR3 DNA: TGTGCCAGCAGCTGGGACAGGGGGCCGTACGAGCAGTACTTC; CDR3 protein: CASSWDRGPYEQYF
D gene: .; V gene: TRBV3-1/TRBV3-2; J gene: TRBJ1-3; clone size: .; CDR3 DNA: TGTGCCAGCAGCCTAGGTCCGGTGAACACCATATATTTT; CDR3 protein: CASSLGPVNTIYF
D gene: .; V gene: TRBV28; J gene: TRBJ2-4; clone size: .; CDR3 DNA: TGTGCCAGCAGTGGGAAAGGGCAGGTATGGGACATTCAGTACTTC; CDR3 protein: CASSGKGQVWDIQYF
D gene: TRBD1; V gene: TRBV28; J gene: TRBJ2-7; clone size: .; CDR3 DNA: TGTGCCAGCAGTTCGCCGGGGACAGGGAATTTATCGCAGTACTTC; CDR3 protein: CASSSPGTGNLSQYF
D gene: .; V gene: TRBV25-1; J gene: TRBJ2-1; clone size: .; CDR3 DNA: TGTGCCACTCAGGGAGTGTCGGTCGGGTTCAATGAGCAGTTCTTC; CDR3 protein: CATQGVSVGFNEQFF
D gene: .; V gene: TRBV18; J gene: TRBJ2-2; clone size: .; CDR3 DNA: TGTGCCAGCTCACCTCGCTGGGACACCGGGGAGCTGTTTTTT; CDR3 protein: CASSPRWDTGELFF
D gene: .; V gene: TRBV18; J gene: TRBJ2-1; clone size: once; CDR3 DNA: TGTGCCAGCTCACAGCGGTCGGGAGAGATTGAGCAGTTCTTC; CDR3 protein: CASSQRSGEIEQFF
D gene: TRBD2; V gene: TRBV4-2; J gene: TRBJ2-1; clone size: .; CDR3 DNA: TGTGCCAGCAGCCAGGAACTAGCGGGAGACTACAATGAGCAGTTCTTC; CDR3 protein: CASSQELAGDYNEQFF
D gene: .; V gene: TRBV28; J gene: TRBJ1-5; clone size: few; CDR3 DNA: TGTGCCAGCAGCCGCGGACAGTTCGGACCGTCGCCCCAGCATTTT; CDR3 protein: CASSRGQFGPSPQHF
D gene: .; V gene: TRBV3-1/TRBV3-2; J gene: TRBJ2-2; clone size: .; CDR3 DNA: TGTGCCAGCAGCCAAGATGGGGACCCGACGGAGCTGTTTTTT; CDR3 protein: CASSQDGDPTELFF
D gene: .; V gene: TRBV6-5; J gene: TRBJ2-4; clone size: .; CDR3 DNA: TGTGCCAGCAGTTTTGGACCAGGCATTCAGTACTTC; CDR3 protein: CASSFGPGIQYF